This is a list of T cell receptor beta chains from one sample in a study of identical twins. TCRdb fed the 5' RACE reads into MiXCR, producing one record per CDR3 protein. Of 1.5 million to 2 million distinct CDR3 sequences detected, around a third appear once; the ten largest clones hold approximately 0.25%. The sample taken for sequencing was cord blood. These receptors were taken from a newborn girl in good health. The CDR3 runs from the conserved cysteine through the conserved F or W. D genes are given only for firm matches.

j_call,v_call,d_call,cdr3_aa
TRBJ1-6,TRBV27,TRBD1,CASSLYLGSGTGGNSPLHF
TRBJ1-1,TRBV20-1,.,CSAANGYRMNTEAFF
TRBJ2-5,TRBV6-5,.,CASSYSRRHQETQYF
TRBJ2-3,TRBV28,TRBD2,CASSLFRTRVPDTQYF
TRBJ2-1,TRBV4-1,.,CASSQELGEQFF
.,TRBV20-1,.,CSASQSTYNEQYF
TRBJ1-5,TRBV20-1,TRBD1,CSALPTGSGFNQPQHF
TRBJ2-1,TRBV11-2,TRBD1,CASSLGTGAHPIYNEQFF
TRBJ1-2,TRBV6-6,.,CASSYSGEGDGYTF
TRBJ2-5,TRBV4-1,.,CASSQEGGLETQYF
TRBJ2-6,TRBV12-3/TRBV12-4,TRBD1,CASSLGTGYYSGANVLTF
TRBJ2-1,TRBV5-5,.,CASSRDPYNEQFF
TRBJ1-5,TRBV21-1,.,CASSSSGAHSNQPQHF
TRBJ1-1,TRBV18,.,CASSPGSGDTEAFF
TRBJ1-1,TRBV29-1,.,CSVEPRGIFNTEAFF
TRBJ1-1,TRBV4-1,.,CASSQDPYRGDTEAFF
TRBJ2-7,TRBV20-1,TRBD2,CSAPLAGNYEQYF
TRBJ2-1,TRBV7-8,.,CASSLAVNVGPTQFF
TRBJ2-7,TRBV7-2,.,CASRISGTSYEQYF
TRBJ1-6,TRBV28,.,CASAPPGLDNSPLHF
TRBJ2-3,TRBV15,TRBD2,CATSREASGIKSTDTQYF
TRBJ1-4,TRBV4-1,.,CASSQVRPEKLFF
.,TRBV5-1,.,CASSLLGGHEQYF
TRBJ1-5,TRBV20-1,.,CSALSTVNQPQHF
TRBJ2-1,TRBV3-1,.,CASSQGWVTGNRRDEQFF
TRBJ1-4,TRBV4-1,.,CASSQDQTRRFGKLFF
TRBJ1-1,TRBV25-1,.,CASSEGRDAFF
TRBJ2-1,TRBV5-1,.,CASSFTERGANEQFF
TRBJ2-5,TRBV27,.,CASSLGWRPETQYF
TRBJ1-4,TRBV6-1,.,CASSEEGRAPRNEKLFF
TRBJ1-4,TRBV11-2,.,CASSLFGWTDEKLFF
TRBJ1-1,TRBV4-1,.,CASSQGKGRPNTEAFF
TRBJ2-3,TRBV3-1,TRBD2,CASSQVSTSGTDTQYF
TRBJ1-1,TRBV12-3/TRBV12-4,.,CASSPWGFNTEAFF
TRBJ1-1,TRBV7-6,.,CASSLGPGMVTEAFF
TRBJ2-1,TRBV6-6,TRBD2,CASSGFSGKVGGFF
TRBJ2-7,TRBV4-1,TRBD1,CASSPNPGQGLYEQYF
TRBJ2-1,TRBV2,TRBD1,CASTWGRGNEQFF
TRBJ2-7,TRBV2,TRBD2,CASKVEREGRSYEQYF
TRBJ2-7,TRBV3-1,.,CASSLKTRTLYEQYF
TRBJ2-1,TRBV18,.,CASSPTGNDEQFF
TRBJ1-6,TRBV11-2,TRBD1,CASRENRGNSPLHF
TRBJ2-1,TRBV20-1,.,CSARWQTGEQFF
TRBJ2-3,TRBV4-2,TRBD2,CASSQGRTSGEDTQYF
TRBJ2-3,TRBV5-4,.,CASSFIYGGTQYF
TRBJ1-2,TRBV4-2,.,CASSQVGTAYGYTF
TRBJ1-6,TRBV6-1,.,CASTTGTTSYSPLHF